This TCR beta chain stems from a study of human thymus T cells. Findings and caveats of the study: Related studies noted strongly shared thymic repertoires across unrelated people. Apparent bias marked the V and J gene usage of thymic and blood repertoires.

Thymus tissue for the work was resected from patients undergoing corrective heart surgery. Healthy Finnish infants undergoing corrective surgery for congenital heart defects provided the donor material. Regarding this clone: Its target is unknown.

The V and J ends lost 1 base and 3 bases respectively, with 12 bases between them. The CDR3 is made up of 15 amino acids. Germline values: CDR1 SGHVS, CDR2 FQNEAQ. Assay used: immunoSEQ multiplex PCR; TCRdb lists only in-frame clones, some missing. Found here are some 72,000 clones, 96% of them singletons; the top ten hold roughly 0.031%. The sequenced sample consisted of thymus tissue. The V and J genes are TRBV7-8 and TRBJ1-1; perhaps TRBD1 as D (5 bases). The clonotype was recovered from a boy in the first two years of life with a congenital heart defect but otherwise immunologically healthy. CDR3 DNA: TGTGCCAGCAGCTTAGTTCAGGGCTCGTACACTGAAGCTTTCTTT. Translating gives CASSLVQGSYTEAFF.